This T cell receptor (beta chain) appears in the sequencing data of a study of OX40 agonist ivuxolimab in advanced cancers. Germline CDR1 is SGHRS and CDR2 is YFSETQ. The CDR3 extends over 14 amino acids. After removal of 0 bases from V and 4 bases from J, the junction contained 1 base not matched to a gene. Clones were read by immunoSEQ multiplex PCR, and TCRdb kept only the in-frame ones, dropping some. Here the sample spans fewer than 70,000 clones, about 91% being singletons. The rearrangement uses TRBV5-1 and TRBJ1-1, with 9 positions matching TRBD1. The sample in question was CD4+ or CD8+ T cells sorted from blood, obtained in a trial of the OX40 agonist ivuxolimab. The receptor was derived from an adult with an advanced solid tumor such as melanoma, head and neck, liver or kidney cancer. The CDR3 DNA follows: TGCGCCAGCAGCTTGGGGACAGGGGTCACTGAAGCTTTCTTT. It yields the protein CASSLGTGVTEAFF. The whole variable domain, filled in from reference TRBV5-1 and TRBJ1-1, reads KAGVTQTPRYLIKTRGQQVTLSCSPISGHRSVSWYQQTPGQGLQFLFEYFSETQRNKGNFPGRFSGRQFSNSRSEMNVSTLELGDSALYLCASSLGTGVTEAFFGQGTRLTVV.